A single sample is the source of the 27 T cell receptor beta chains below, sequenced in a study of OX40 agonist ivuxolimab in advanced cancers. Measured with immunoSEQ multiplex PCR; TCRdb has only the in-frame clones, and not every one. The table records 70,000 to 75,000 clones, about 86% of them present only once. The sequences come from CD4+ or CD8+ T cells sorted from blood, collected in a trial of the OX40 agonist ivuxolimab. The receptors shown here come from an adult with an advanced solid tumor such as melanoma, head and neck, liver or kidney cancer.

The chain carries TRBV7-8 and TRBJ2-7, with 8 nucleotides matching TRBD1. The CDR3 totals 14 residues. Germline assignment: CDR1 SGHVS and CDR2 FQNEAQ. V dropped 3 bases and J dropped 3; count of bases not matched to a gene: 4. The CDR3, as DNA: TGTGCCAGCAGCTTGTTTACAGGGGGCTACGAGCAGTACTTC. Protein sequence: CASSLFTGGYEQYF.

The J gene is TRBJ2-1, the V gene TRBV10-3; 9 bases fit TRBD2. The CDR3 consists of 12 residues. Per germline, CDR1 ENHRY and CDR2 SYGVKD. Germline trimming cut 9 bases from V and 5 bases from J; bases unmatched to any gene: 2. CDR3 loop: CAMGLAHNEQFF. The CDR3 nucleotides read TGTGCCATGGGACTAGCACACAATGAGCAGTTCTTC.

The chain couples TRBV7-6 to TRBJ2-7, with D tentatively TRBD1 (6 bases). The V gene's germline CDR1 is SGHVS and CDR2 FNYEAQ. V was shortened by 0 bases and J by 4 bases, with 7 bases between the two germline ends. This CDR3 comprises 13 residues. CDR3 in DNA: TGTGCCAGCAGCTTAGCGACAGGTTACGAGCAGTACTTC. Amino acids: CASSLATGYEQYF. Combining the CDR3 with reference TRBV7-6 and TRBJ2-7 gives the whole variable domain GAGVSQSPRYKVTKRGQDVALRCDPISGHVSLYWYRQALGQGPEFLTYFNYEAQQDKSGLPNDRFSAERPEGSISTLTIQRTEQRDSAMYRCASSLATGYEQYFGPGTRLTVT.

The chain couples TRBV5-1 to TRBJ2-3, with TRBD2 identical over 9 bases. The CDR3 extends over 15 amino acids. The trim removed 2 bases at V and 2 bases at J, leaving 3 bases unmatched. Germline lookup yields CDR1 SGHRS and CDR2 YFSETQ. CDR3 loop: CASSLAGGITDTQYF. Written as DNA, the CDR3 is TGCGCCAGCAGCTTAGCGGGGGGAATCACAGATACGCAGTATTTT. The complete variable domain, with remaining parts taken from reference TRBV5-1 and TRBJ2-3, reads KAGVTQTPRYLIKTRGQQVTLSCSPISGHRSVSWYQQTPGQGLQFLFEYFSETQRNKGNFPGRFSGRQFSNSRSEMNVSTLELGDSALYLCASSLAGGITDTQYFGPGTRLTVL.

The rearrangement uses TRBV25-1 and TRBJ1-1, with D possibly matching TRBD1 (5 bases). The V gene's germline CDR1 is MGHDK and CDR2 SYGVNS. This CDR3 spans 12 amino acids. Deletions cut 8 bases from V and 1 base from J, with 8 bases between. The chain's CDR3 is CASHGGNTEAFF. The CDR3 nucleotides read TGTGCCAGCCACGGGGGGAACACTGAAGCTTTCTTT.

V and J are TRBV5-1 and TRBJ1-4; no firm D call. Germline CDR1 and CDR2: SGHRS and YFSETQ. V was pared by 0 bases and J by 8 bases, with 8 bases between. The CDR3 extends over 13 amino acids. DNA of the CDR3: TGCGCCAGCAGCTTGGAAGTGGGGGAAAAACTGTTTTTT. This encodes CASSLEVGEKLFF.

The rearrangement links TRBV4-3 to TRBJ1-6, with no clear D. V shed 5 bases and J shed 7 bases, with 15 bases lying between them. The CDR3 consists of 15 residues. Germline-derived CDR1 and CDR2 are LGHNA and YSLEER. This chain's CDR3 is CASSNTGVGNSPLHF. In DNA, the CDR3 is TGCGCCAGCAGCAACACGGGAGTTGGGAATTCACCCCTCCACTTT.

CDR3 DNA: TGCGCCAGCAGCGGGACGGAGCAGTTCTTC. Translating gives CASSGTEQFF. The chain carries TRBV5-1 and TRBJ2-1; D is possibly TRBD1 or TRBD2 (5 bases each). Trimming removed 4 bases from V and 10 bases from J, with 6 bases in between. Germline CDR1 is SGHRS and CDR2 is YFSETQ. The CDR3 sequence is 10 residues long.

As to this clone: Other DNA sequences within the sample encode an identical CDR3. V and J are TRBV28 and TRBJ2-7, with unresolved D. In germline, CDR1 is MDHEN, CDR2 SYDVKM. This CDR3 contains 11 residues. The ends were cut back, 2 bases at V and 4 bases at J, with 3 bases in the middle. The CDR3, as DNA: TGTGCCAGCAGTTTAGGTTACGAGCAGTACTTC. Encoded protein: CASSLGYEQYF.

V and J are TRBV10-3 and TRBJ1-2, with D tentatively TRBD1 (6 bases). Germline CDR1 ENHRY, CDR2 SYGVKD. The CDR3 totals 13 residues. Trimming shortened V by 7 bases and J by 8 bases, and 17 bases separated the two germline ends. CDR3 nucleotides: TGTGCCATCAACCTCCGACAGGATAGCGGCTACACCTTC. This encodes CAINLRQDSGYTF.

V gene TRBV28 combines with J gene TRBJ1-2, with 7 bases lining up with TRBD1. This CDR3 has 15 residues. Germline V lookup: CDR1 MDHEN, CDR2 SYDVKM. With V trimmed by 3 bases and J by 1 base, 5 bases remained unmatched. Here the CDR3 reads CASSFPQGVNYGYTF. CDR3 in DNA: TGTGCCAGCAGTTTTCCCCAGGGGGTTAACTATGGCTACACCTTC.

The chain recombines TRBV19 with TRBJ2-3, with 7 bases fitting TRBD1. The germline V gene has CDR1 LNHDA and CDR2 SQIVND (reference sequence). The CDR3 has 13 amino acids. The V segment lost 3 bases and the J segment 6 bases; nucleotides outside the gene matches: 3. The CDR3 reads CASSIPTGDTQYF. The CDR3, as DNA: TGTGCCAGTAGTATTCCGACAGGGGATACGCAGTATTTT.

The rearrangement links TRBV5-8 to TRBJ2-2, with TRBD1 matching 11 bases. The CDR3 runs to 15 residues. After removal of 3 bases from V and 4 bases from J, the junction contained 2 bases not matched to a gene. Germline CDR1 reads SGHTS; CDR2 reads YDEGEE. The CDR3 coding sequence is TGTGCCAGCAGCTGGGGACAGGGGGTCACCGGGGAGCTGTTTTTT. This gives the protein CASSWGQGVTGELFF.

V and J are TRBV27 and TRBJ1-5; the D is unclear. CDR1 is MNHEY and CDR2 is SMNVEV in the germline V gene (reference sequence). This CDR3 is built from 13 residues. With 0 bases removed from V and 3 bases from J, the gap between germline ends came to 3 bases. The CDR3 sequence is CASSLSPNQPQHF. CDR3 coding DNA: TGTGCCAGCAGTTTATCGCCCAATCAGCCCCAGCATTTT.

V usage is TRBV5-6 and J usage is TRBJ2-7; 9 bases match TRBD1. Trimming at V came to 6 bases and at J to 2 bases, leaving 12 bases not matched to a gene. Looked up from germline, CDR1 is SGHDT and CDR2 is YYEEEE. CDR3 length: 16 residues. CDR3 loop: CASTRLGDRDPYEQYF. DNA of the CDR3: TGTGCCAGCACCCGTTTGGGGGACAGGGACCCCTACGAGCAGTACTTC.

The chain links TRBV11-2 to TRBJ1-2, with TRBD1 matching 8 bases. CDR1 SGHAT and CDR2 FQNNGV come from the germline V gene. The CDR3 consists of 13 residues. Germline trimming cut 5 bases from V and 8 bases from J; bases unmatched to any gene: 7. The chain's CDR3 is CASSPDRGDGYTF. The CDR3 coding sequence is TGTGCCAGCAGCCCAGACAGGGGAGACGGCTACACCTTC.

This chain connects TRBV5-1 to TRBJ2-5, with TRBD1 matching 8 bases. The CDR3 runs 15 residues. V shed 3 bases, J shed 5 bases, and the junction held 9 bases outside the gene matches. Germline CDR1 reads SGHRS; CDR2 reads YFSETQ. In nucleotides, the CDR3 is TGCGCCAGCAGCTGGGCTGGCAGGGGGCTGGAGACCCAGTACTTC. Residues: CASSWAGRGLETQYF.

The chain employs TRBV4-2 and TRBJ1-2; TRBD1 is a possible D gene (6 bases). The germline gives CDR1 LGHNA, CDR2 YNFKEQ. This CDR3 contains 13 residues. V lost 3 bases and J 2 bases, leaving 7 bases between the germline ends. The CDR3, as DNA: TGTGCCAGCAGCCACAGGGGCAACTATGGCTACACCTTC. This gives the protein CASSHRGNYGYTF.

In its sample, this clone was seen once. CDR3 DNA: TGTGCCAGCAGCTTAGCGCCGGCGGGAGTGGACGAGCAGTACTTC. It is translated as CASSLAPAGVDEQYF. The chain couples TRBV7-2 to TRBJ2-7; 7 bases agree with TRBD2. V was pared by 0 bases and J by 5 bases, with 7 bases of the junction left unmatched. Germline V gives CDR1 SGHTA, CDR2 FQGNSA. The CDR3 loop spans 15 amino acids.

The chain recombines TRBV10-3 with TRBJ1-5; no definite D call. Deletions cut 8 bases from V and 7 bases from J, with 12 bases between. CDR3 length equals 12 residues. CDR1 and CDR2 (germline): ENHRY, SYGVKD. DNA for the CDR3: TGTGCCATCGTCCAGGTTGGGCAGCCCCAGCATTTT. Translating it yields CAIVQVGQPQHF.

The V gene is TRBV7-9, the J gene TRBJ2-3; D remains ambiguous. CDR3 length equals 13 residues. V lost 4 bases and J 5 bases, leaving 10 bases between the germline ends. Germline assignment: CDR1 SEHNR and CDR2 FQNEAQ (reference sequence). CDR3 DNA: TGTGCCAGCAGCTGGTTGATGGGAGATACGCAGTATTTT. This codes for CASSWLMGDTQYF.

This chain links TRBV2 with TRBJ1-5, with no clear D. V lost 0 bases and J 9 bases, leaving 9 bases between the germline ends. Germline V gene lookup returns CDR1 SNHLY and CDR2 FYNNEI. This CDR3 is 13 amino acids long. CDR3 DNA: TGTGCCAGCAGTGAAGCTGGACGTTTGCCCCAGCATTTT. Translation gives CASSEAGRLPQHF.

This clone was detected only a few times. V gene TRBV6-5 combines with J gene TRBJ2-1; 12 nucleotides match TRBD2. J was trimmed by 8 bases and V by 5 bases; bases with no gene match: 7. This CDR3 region has 15 residues. Looked up from germline, CDR1 is MNHEY and CDR2 is SVGAGI. The CDR3 DNA reads as TGTGCCAGCAGTAGGCCCCCTAGCGGGAGGGATGAGCAGTTCTTC. Translated: CASSRPPSGRDEQFF.

This CDR3 reads CASSLRQDSTDTQYF. CDR3 nucleotides: TGTGCCAGCAGCTTACGACAGGACAGCACAGATACGCAGTATTTT. The chain links TRBV7-2 to TRBJ2-3, with a possible D match to TRBD1 (6 bases). In germline, CDR1 is SGHTA, CDR2 FQGNSA. V was trimmed by 2 bases and J by 0 bases, leaving 9 bases between them. This CDR3 has 15 residues.

The V and J genes are TRBV30 and TRBJ2-3, with D unclear. V lost 0 bases, J lost 2 bases, and 9 bases lay in between. The CDR3 spans 14 residues. The germline gives CDR1 GTSNPN, CDR2 SVGIG (reference sequence). In DNA, the CDR3 is TGTGCCTGGAGTGTACGAGGAGCCACAGATACGCAGTATTTT. Protein product: CAWSVRGATDTQYF.

The V gene is TRBV7-2, the J gene TRBJ1-5; D perhaps matches TRBD1 (6 bases). The V gene's germline CDR1 is SGHTA and CDR2 FQGNSA. Between the trimmed V and J ends, which lost 1 base and 6 bases, there was a span of 16 bases. The CDR3 consists of 16 residues. CDR3 protein: CASSLVGGQVAQPQHF. The CDR3 coding sequence is TGTGCCAGCAGCTTAGTAGGGGGGCAGGTCGCTCAGCCCCAGCATTTT.

The chain carries TRBV30 and TRBJ2-7; maybe TRBD1 (5 bases). The CDR3 sequence is 14 residues long. Trimming left V 1 base short and J 0 bases short, with 10 bases between. In germline, CDR1 is GTSNPN, CDR2 SVGIG (reference sequence). The CDR3 region is CAWSAQGSSYEQYF. The CDR3, as DNA: TGTGCCTGGAGTGCCCAGGGCAGCTCCTACGAGCAGTACTTC.